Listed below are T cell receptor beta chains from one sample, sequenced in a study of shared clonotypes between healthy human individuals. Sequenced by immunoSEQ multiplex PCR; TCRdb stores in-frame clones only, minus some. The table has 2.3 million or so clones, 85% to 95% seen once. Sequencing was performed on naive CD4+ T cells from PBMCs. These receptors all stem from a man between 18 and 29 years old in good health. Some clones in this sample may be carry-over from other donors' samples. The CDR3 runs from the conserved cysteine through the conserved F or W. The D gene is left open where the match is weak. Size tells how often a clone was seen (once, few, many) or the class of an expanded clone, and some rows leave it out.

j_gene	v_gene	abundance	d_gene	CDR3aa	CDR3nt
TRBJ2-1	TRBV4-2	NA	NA	CASSQHLGGPDLGNEQFF	TGTGCCAGCAGCCAACATTTAGGAGGGCCAGATCTAGGTAATGAGCAGTTCTTC
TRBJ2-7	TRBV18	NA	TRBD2	CASSQGLAGKYEQYF	TGTGCCAGCTCACAGGGACTAGCGGGAAAATACGAGCAGTACTTC
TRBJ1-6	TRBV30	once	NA	CAWSVARSSYNSPLHF	TGTGCCTGGAGTGTAGCCAGGAGCTCCTATAATTCACCCCTCCACTTT
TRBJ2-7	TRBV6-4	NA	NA	CANCVTGLAPGEQYF	TGTGCCAACTGCGTAACCGGCCTAGCGCCGGGCGAGCAGTACTTC
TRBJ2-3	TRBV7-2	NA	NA	CASSLVGILDTQYF	TGTGCCAGCAGCTTAGTAGGTATCCTGGATACGCAGTATTTT
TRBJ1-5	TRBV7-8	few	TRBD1	CASSTGALNQPQHF	TGTGCCAGCAGCACAGGGGCGCTCAATCAGCCCCAGCATTTT
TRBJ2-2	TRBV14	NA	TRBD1	CASSPHRGSGELFF	TGTGCCAGCAGCCCCCACAGGGGATCCGGGGAGCTGTTTTTT
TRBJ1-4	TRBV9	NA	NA	CASSVGWGEDEKLFF	TGTGCCAGCAGCGTAGGCTGGGGTGAGGATGAAAAACTGTTTTTT
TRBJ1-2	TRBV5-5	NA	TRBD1	CASSPGQGADYGYTF	TGTGCCAGCAGCCCGGGACAGGGGGCAGACTATGGCTACACCTTC
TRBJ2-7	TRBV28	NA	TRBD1	CASYGQGNRQYF	TGTGCCAGCTACGGACAGGGCAACAGGCAGTACTTC
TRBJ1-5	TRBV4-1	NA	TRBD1	CASSQGQGGSNQPQHF	TGCGCCAGCAGCCAAGGACAGGGTGGAAGCAATCAGCCCCAGCATTTT
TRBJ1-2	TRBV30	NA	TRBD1	CAWIGRRQGVYGYTF	TGTGCCTGGATCGGCCGTCGGCAGGGGGTCTATGGCTACACCTTC
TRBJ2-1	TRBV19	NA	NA	CASSILAGAQFF	TGTGCCAGTAGTATATTGGCGGGGGCGCAGTTCTTC
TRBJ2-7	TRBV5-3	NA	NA	CARSAEGADEQYF	TGTGCCAGAAGCGCGGAGGGGGCCGACGAGCAGTACTTC
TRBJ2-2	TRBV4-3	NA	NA	CASSQVRGTDTGELFF	TGCGCCAGCAGCCAAGTCCGCGGGACAGACACCGGGGAGCTGTTTTTT
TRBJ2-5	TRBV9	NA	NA	CASSAGARETQYF	TGTGCCAGCAGCGCAGGGGCCCGGGAGACCCAGTACTTC
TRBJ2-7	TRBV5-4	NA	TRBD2	CASSPGGSGIYEQYF	TGTGCCAGCAGCCCGGGGGGTAGCGGTATCTACGAGCAGTACTTC
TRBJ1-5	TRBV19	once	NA	CASSIRTGNQPQHF	TGTGCCAGTAGTATCCGGACGGGGAATCAGCCCCAGCATTTT
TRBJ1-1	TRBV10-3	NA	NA	CAITQDLEAFF	TGTGCCATCACCCAAGATCTCGAAGCTTTCTTT
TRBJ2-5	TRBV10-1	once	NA	CASSEGGRGETQYF	TGCGCCAGCAGTGAAGGCGGGCGAGGGGAGACCCAGTACTTC
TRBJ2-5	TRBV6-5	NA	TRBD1	CASLGTVEETQYF	TGTGCCAGCTTGGGGACAGTTGAAGAGACCCAGTACTTC
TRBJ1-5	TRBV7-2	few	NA	CASTLAGAQPQHF	TGTGCCAGCACTCTCGCGGGTGCCCAGCCCCAGCATTTT
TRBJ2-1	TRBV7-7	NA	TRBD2	CASSPLGSGRGTYNEQFF	TGTGCCAGCAGCCCCCTCGGAAGCGGGAGGGGGACCTACAATGAGCAGTTCTTC
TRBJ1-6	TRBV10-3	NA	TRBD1	CAISPGTVYNSPLHF	TGTGCCATCAGTCCCGGGACAGTGTATAATTCACCCCTCCACTTT